This T cell receptor beta chain comes out of a study of tumor-infiltrating lymphocytes in oesophageal squamous cell carcinoma (dated by TCRdb to 2016 to 2017). From the germline V gene, CDR1 is SGHRS and CDR2 is YFSETQ. The CDR3 contains 16 residues, cysteine and phenylalanine counted. Only the CDR3 DNA is retained, 48 bases long and in frame from the first base. V loses 2 bases, J loses 0 bases, and the germline ends lie 11 bases apart. Library method: PCR. The sequencer was an Illumina HiSeq 2000. TCRdb took the public reads, trimmed them with fastp at Q25, ran MiXCR for clone calling and kept in-frame beta chains. Rows are combined by CDR3 protein, so each entry shows the most common genes and DNA. Here the sample has some 15,000 distinct CDR3 sequences; about 50% occur a single time. The biggest ten clones account for around 44% of the sample. This clonotype was seen ten or more times. Its antigen is currently not known. No much larger clone is present one base from it, and per-base qualities are unavailable.

The TCR sequence derives from a male donor with esophageal squamous cell carcinoma. The V and J genes are TRBV5-1 and TRBJ2-2, and TRBD2 may be the D gene, going by 6 matching bases. The sample consisted of blood. The CDR3 reads CASSFGRGANTGELFF. The DNA is as follows: TGCGCCAGCAGCTTTGGGCGGGGAGCGAACACCGGGGAGCTGTTTTTT.